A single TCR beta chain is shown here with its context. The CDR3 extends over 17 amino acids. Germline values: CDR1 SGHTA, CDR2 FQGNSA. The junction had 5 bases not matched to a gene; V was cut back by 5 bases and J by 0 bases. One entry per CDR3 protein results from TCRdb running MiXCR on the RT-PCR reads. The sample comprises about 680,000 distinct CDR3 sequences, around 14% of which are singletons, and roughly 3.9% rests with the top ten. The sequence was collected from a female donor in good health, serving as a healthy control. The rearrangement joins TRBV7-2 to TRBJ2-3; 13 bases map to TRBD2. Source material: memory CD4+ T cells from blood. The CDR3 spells CASSPTSGRFSTDTQYF. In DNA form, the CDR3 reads TGTGCCAGCAGCCCGACTAGCGGGAGGTTTAGCACAGATACGCAGTATTTT.